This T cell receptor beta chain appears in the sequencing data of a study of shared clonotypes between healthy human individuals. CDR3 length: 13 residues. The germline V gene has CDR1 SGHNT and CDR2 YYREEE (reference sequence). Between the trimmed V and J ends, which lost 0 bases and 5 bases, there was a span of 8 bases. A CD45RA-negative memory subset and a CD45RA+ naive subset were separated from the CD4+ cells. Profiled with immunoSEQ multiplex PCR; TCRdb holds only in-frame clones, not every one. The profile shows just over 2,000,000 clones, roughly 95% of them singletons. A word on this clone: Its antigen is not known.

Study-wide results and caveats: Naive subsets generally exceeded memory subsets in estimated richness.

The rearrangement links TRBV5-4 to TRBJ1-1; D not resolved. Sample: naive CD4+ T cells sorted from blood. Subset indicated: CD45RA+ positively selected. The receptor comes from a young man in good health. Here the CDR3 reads CASSLGGETEAFF. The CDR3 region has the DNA TGTGCCAGCAGCTTGGGGGGAGAAACTGAAGCTTTCTTT. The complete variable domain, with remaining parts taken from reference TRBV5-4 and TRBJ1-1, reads ETGVTQSPTHLIKTRGQQVTLRCSSQSGHNTVSWYQQALGQGPQFIFQYYREEENGRGNFPPRFSGLQFPNYSSELNVNALELDDSALYLCASSLGGETEAFFGQGTRLTVV.